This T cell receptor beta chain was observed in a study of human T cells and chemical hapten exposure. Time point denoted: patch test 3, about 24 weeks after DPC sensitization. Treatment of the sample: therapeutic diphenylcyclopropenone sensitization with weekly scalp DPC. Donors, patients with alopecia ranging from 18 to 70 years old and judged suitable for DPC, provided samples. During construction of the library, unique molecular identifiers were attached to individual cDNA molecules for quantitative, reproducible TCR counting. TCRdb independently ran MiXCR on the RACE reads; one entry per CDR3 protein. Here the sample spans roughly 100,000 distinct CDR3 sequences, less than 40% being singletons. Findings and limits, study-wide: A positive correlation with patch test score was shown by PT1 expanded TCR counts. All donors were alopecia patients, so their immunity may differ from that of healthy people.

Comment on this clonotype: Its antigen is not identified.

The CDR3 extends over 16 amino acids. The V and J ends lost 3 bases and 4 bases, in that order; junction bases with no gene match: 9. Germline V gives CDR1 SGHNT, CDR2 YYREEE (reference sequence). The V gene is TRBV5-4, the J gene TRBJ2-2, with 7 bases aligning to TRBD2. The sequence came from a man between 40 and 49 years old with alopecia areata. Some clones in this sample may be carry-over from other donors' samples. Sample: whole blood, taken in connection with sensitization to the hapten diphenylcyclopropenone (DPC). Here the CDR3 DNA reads TGTGCCAGCAGCTCGCACAGCGGGGTGGTCACCGGGGAGCTGTTTTTT. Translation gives CASSSHSGVVTGELFF.